The 17 T cell receptor beta chains reported below all come from one sample, sequenced in a study of blood T cell repertoires in COVID-19. The protocol was immunoSEQ multiplex PCR, while the TCRdb copy is restricted to in-frame clones and leaves out a portion. The data hold roughly 200,000 clones, with roughly 88% observed a single time. The specimen sequenced was peripheral blood. These receptors all come from a man between 35 and 55 years old with acute or convalescent COVID-19.

V gene TRBV7-2 combines with J gene TRBJ2-3; 13 nucleotides line up with TRBD2. J gave up 5 bases and V 5 bases, and 7 bases lay outside the gene matches. Germline lookup yields CDR1 SGHTA and CDR2 FQGNSA. The CDR3 is 16 amino acids. CDR3 amino acids: CASSLRLAGGVDTQYF. The CDR3 nucleotides are TGTGCCAGCAGCCTGAGACTAGCGGGAGGCGTAGATACGCAGTATTTT.

V is TRBV10-2 and J is TRBJ2-7; TRBD2 matches 7 bases. V shed 2 bases, J shed 0 bases, and the junction held 4 bases outside the gene matches. The length of the CDR3 is 15 residues. Germline V gives CDR1 WSHSY, CDR2 SAAADI. The CDR3 nucleotides are TGCGCCAGCAGTGAGAGTTGGACTAGCTCCTACGAGCAGTACTTC. Its translation: CASSESWTSSYEQYF.

The chain links TRBV11-3 to TRBJ2-1; TRBD2 is a possible D gene (5 bases). Germline V gene data show CDR1 as SGHNT and CDR2 as YENEEA. The CDR3 extends over 13 amino acids. Between the trimmed V and J ends, which lost 1 base and 10 bases, there was a span of 11 bases. CDR3 region: CASSLVRGREQFF. The DNA of the CDR3 is TGTGCCAGCAGCTTAGTTCGGGGTCGAGAGCAGTTCTTC.

This chain links TRBV5-1 with TRBJ2-7; 10 bases line up with TRBD2. There are 16 residues in the CDR3. Germline V gives CDR1 SGHRS, CDR2 YFSETQ. Trimming at V came to 4 bases and at J to 5 bases, leaving 12 bases not matched to a gene. The CDR3 sequence: CASSLTSGIRAHEQYF. The CDR3 nucleotides are TGCGCCAGCAGCCTAACTAGCGGGATACGGGCCCACGAGCAGTACTTC. Complete variable domain (other parts from reference TRBV5-1 and TRBJ2-7): KAGVTQTPRYLIKTRGQQVTLSCSPISGHRSVSWYQQTPGQGLQFLFEYFSETQRNKGNFPGRFSGRQFSNSRSEMNVSTLELGDSALYLCASSLTSGIRAHEQYFGPGTRLTVT.

This clone turned up a few times. The V call is TRBV2, the J call TRBJ2-7; 10 bases are a match to TRBD1. This CDR3 region has 13 residues. Germline-derived CDR1 and CDR2 are SNHLY and FYNNEI. Trimming cost V 6 bases and J 3 bases; bases outside gene matches: 2. CDR3 sequence: CASSWDRGYEQYF. CDR3 nucleotides: TGTGCCAGCAGCTGGGACAGGGGCTACGAGCAGTACTTC.

The chain links TRBV7-9 to TRBJ2-1; D is possibly TRBD2 (6 bases). The CDR3 spans 16 residues. The germline V gene encodes CDR1 SEHNR and CDR2 FQNEAQ (reference sequence). Trimming cost V 2 bases and J 3 bases, with 14 bases left between them. The CDR3 spells CASSLRSLALYNEQFF. The CDR3 bases are TGTGCCAGCAGCTTAAGGAGCCTAGCGCTCTACAATGAGCAGTTCTTC.

This clone was detected once. The chain recombines TRBV10-3 with TRBJ2-7; 9 nucleotides match TRBD2. This CDR3 is 14 amino acids long. V trimming: 7 bases; J trimming: 2 bases; junction bases outside the gene matches: 6. Germline V lookup: CDR1 ENHRY, CDR2 SYGVKD. In DNA, the CDR3 is TGTGCCATCATGCCAGCGGGAGGCCCCTACGAGCAGTACTTC. Amino acid sequence: CAIMPAGGPYEQYF.

V usage is TRBV5-1 and J usage is TRBJ1-3; 7 nucleotides agree with TRBD1. Germline assignment: CDR1 SGHRS and CDR2 YFSETQ. The CDR3 runs 14 residues. The J segment lost 4 bases and the V segment lost 5 bases, leaving 6 bases of the junction unmatched. The CDR3 here is CASRLAGGGNTIYF. The CDR3 bases are TGCGCCAGCAGACTCGCAGGGGGAGGAAACACCATATATTTT.

Only a few counts were recorded for this clone. The chain's CDR3 is CASSQGGQNQPQHF. CDR3 DNA sequence: TGTGCCAGCAGCCAAGGGGGACAGAATCAGCCCCAGCATTTT. The gene calls are TRBV3-1 (or the pseudogene TRBV3-2) and TRBJ1-5; 7 bases match TRBD1. The V gene's germline CDR1 is LGHDT and CDR2 YNNKEL (reference sequence). After removal of 1 base from V and 4 bases from J, the junction contained 1 base not matched to a gene. The CDR3 runs to 14 residues.

The rearrangement uses TRBV5-6 and TRBJ2-7; 8 positions match TRBD1. The CDR3 sequence is 14 residues long. Germline CDR1 SGHDT, CDR2 YYEEEE. The ends lost 3 bases at V and 5 bases at J; junction bases unmatched: 7. CDR3 protein: CASSSVTGVNEQYF. The CDR3 DNA reads TGTGCCAGCAGCTCGGTGACAGGGGTCAACGAGCAGTACTTC.

V gene TRBV9 combines with J gene TRBJ1-2, with 7 bases matching TRBD1. From germline, CDR1 is SGDLS and CDR2 YYNGEE. The ends lost 0 bases at V and 5 bases at J; junction bases unmatched: 10. The length of the CDR3 is 16 residues. CDR3 DNA sequence: TGTGCCAGCAGCGTAGACGCCCAAGCAGGGGGTTATGGCTACACCTTC. Its protein product is CASSVDAQAGGYGYTF.

This clone was seen once. CDR3 bases: TGTGCCAGCAGTGGAGAAGCGGGATCACGAAACATTCAGTACTTC. It encodes CASSGEAGSRNIQYF. The chain carries TRBV2 and TRBJ2-4; 7 bases map to TRBD2. The CDR3 runs 15 residues. The trim removed 4 bases at V and 6 bases at J, leaving 9 bases unmatched. The V gene's germline CDR1 is SNHLY and CDR2 FYNNEI.

The chain employs TRBV7-9 and TRBJ2-7; 8 bases are a match to TRBD2. Germline CDR1 and CDR2: SEHNR and FQNEAQ (reference sequence). CDR3 length: 15 amino acids. The J segment lost 2 bases and the V segment lost 1 base, leaving 4 bases of the junction unmatched. DNA of the CDR3: TGTGCCAGCAGCTTAGTTTTCGGGAGGGCCTACGAGCAGTACTTC. Amino acid sequence: CASSLVFGRAYEQYF.

The genes are TRBV18 and TRBJ2-7; D is undetermined. The germline CDR1 and CDR2 sequences are KGHSH and LQKENI. CDR3 size: 14 residues. V shed 5 bases and J shed 2 bases, with 13 bases lying between them. This CDR3 is CASSGQTNPYEQYF. CDR3 DNA sequence: TGTGCCAGCTCAGGGCAGACAAATCCCTACGAGCAGTACTTC.

The genes are TRBV4-3 and TRBJ1-1, with D possibly TRBD1 on 5 matching bases. Trimming removed 0 bases from V and 1 base from J, with 15 bases in between. The CDR3 length is 17 residues. Germline V gene lookup returns CDR1 LGHNA and CDR2 YSLEER. In nucleotides, the CDR3 is TGCGCCAGCAGCCAAGATCGGTGGCAGGGAGGGAACACTGAAGCTTTCTTT. Translating it yields CASSQDRWQGGNTEAFF.

The chain recombines TRBV21-1 with TRBJ2-1; the table's D call, TRBD2, was not checked against the DNA. TRBV21-1 is described as a pseudogene. This CDR3 comprises 13 residues. CDR3 residues: CASSMREYNEQFF. The CDR3 nucleotides read TGTGCCAGCAGCATGCGAGAATACAATGAGCAGTTCTTC.

This clone was counted at least ten times. Distinct nucleotide sequences in the sample also encode this CDR3. The chain is built from TRBV19 and TRBJ2-2; TRBD2 matches at 10 bases. V was pared by 4 bases and J by 5 bases, with 4 bases of the junction left unmatched. Germline-derived CDR1 and CDR2 are LNHDA and SQIVND (reference sequence). The CDR3 spans 15 residues. The CDR3 sequence is CASSTGTSATGELFF. The DNA for the CDR3 is TGTGCCAGTAGTACCGGGACTAGCGCTACCGGGGAGCTGTTTTTT.